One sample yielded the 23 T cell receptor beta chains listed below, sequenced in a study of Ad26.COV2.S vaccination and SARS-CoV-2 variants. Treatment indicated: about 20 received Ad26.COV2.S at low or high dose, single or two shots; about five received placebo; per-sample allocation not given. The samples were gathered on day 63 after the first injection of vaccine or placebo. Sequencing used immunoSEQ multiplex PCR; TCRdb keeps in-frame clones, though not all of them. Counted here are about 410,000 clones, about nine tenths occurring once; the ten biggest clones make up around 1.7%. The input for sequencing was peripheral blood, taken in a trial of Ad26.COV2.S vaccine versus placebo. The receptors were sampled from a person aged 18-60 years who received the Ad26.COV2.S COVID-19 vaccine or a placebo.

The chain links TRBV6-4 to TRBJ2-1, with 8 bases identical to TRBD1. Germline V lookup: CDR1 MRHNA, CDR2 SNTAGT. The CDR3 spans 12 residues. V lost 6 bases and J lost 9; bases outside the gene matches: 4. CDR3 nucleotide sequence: TGTGCCAGCAGCGACAGGGGCGGTGAGCAGTTCTTC. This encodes CASSDRGGEQFF.

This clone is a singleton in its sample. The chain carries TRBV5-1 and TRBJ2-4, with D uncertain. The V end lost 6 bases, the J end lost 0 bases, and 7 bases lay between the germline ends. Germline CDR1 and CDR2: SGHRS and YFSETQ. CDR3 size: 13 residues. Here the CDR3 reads CASMSLAKNIQYF. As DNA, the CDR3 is TGCGCCAGCATGAGCCTAGCCAAAAACATTCAGTACTTC.

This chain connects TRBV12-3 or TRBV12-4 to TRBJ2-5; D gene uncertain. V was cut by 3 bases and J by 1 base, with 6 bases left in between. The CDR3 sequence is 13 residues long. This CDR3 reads CASSLRFQETQYF. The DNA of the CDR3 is TGTGCCAGCAGTTTGCGGTTCCAAGAGACCCAGTACTTC.

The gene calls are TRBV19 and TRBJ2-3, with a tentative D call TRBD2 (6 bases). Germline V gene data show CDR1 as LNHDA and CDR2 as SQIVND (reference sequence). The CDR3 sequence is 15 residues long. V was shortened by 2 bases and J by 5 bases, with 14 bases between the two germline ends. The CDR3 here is CASSIKQGGIDTQYF. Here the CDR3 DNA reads TGTGCCAGTAGTATAAAGCAGGGAGGAATAGATACGCAGTATTTT. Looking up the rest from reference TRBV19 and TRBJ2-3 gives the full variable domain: DGGITQSPKYLFRKEGQNVTLSCEQNLNHDAMYWYRQDPGQGLRLIYYSQIVNDFQKGDIAEGYSVSREKKESFPLTVTSAQKNPTAFYLCASSIKQGGIDTQYFGPGTRLTVL.

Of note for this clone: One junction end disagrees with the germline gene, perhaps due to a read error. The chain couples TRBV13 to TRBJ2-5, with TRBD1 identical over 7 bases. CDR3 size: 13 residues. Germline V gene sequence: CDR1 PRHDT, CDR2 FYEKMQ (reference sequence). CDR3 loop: CASSLGGPETQYF. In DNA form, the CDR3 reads TGTGCCAGCAGCCTAGGGGGCCCAGAGACCCAGTACTTC.

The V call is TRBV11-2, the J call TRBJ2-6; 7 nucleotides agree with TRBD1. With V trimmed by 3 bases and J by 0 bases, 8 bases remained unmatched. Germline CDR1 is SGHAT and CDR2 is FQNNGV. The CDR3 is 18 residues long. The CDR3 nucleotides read TGTGCCAGCAGCTTCAGACAGGGACAGATCTCTGGGGCCAACGTCCTGACTTTC. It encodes CASSFRQGQISGANVLTF.

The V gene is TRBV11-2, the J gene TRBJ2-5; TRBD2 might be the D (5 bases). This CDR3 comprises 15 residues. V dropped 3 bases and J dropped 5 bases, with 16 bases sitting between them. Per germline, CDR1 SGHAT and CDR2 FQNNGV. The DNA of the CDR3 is TGTGCCAGCAGCTTGGGCACATATTCGGGGGAGACCCAGTACTTC. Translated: CASSLGTYSGETQYF.

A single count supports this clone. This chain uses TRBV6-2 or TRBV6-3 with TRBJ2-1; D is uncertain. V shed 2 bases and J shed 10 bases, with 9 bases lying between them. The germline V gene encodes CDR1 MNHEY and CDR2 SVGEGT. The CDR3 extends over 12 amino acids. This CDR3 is CASSYRVHEQFF. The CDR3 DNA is TGTGCCAGCAGTTACCGGGTCCACGAGCAGTTCTTC.

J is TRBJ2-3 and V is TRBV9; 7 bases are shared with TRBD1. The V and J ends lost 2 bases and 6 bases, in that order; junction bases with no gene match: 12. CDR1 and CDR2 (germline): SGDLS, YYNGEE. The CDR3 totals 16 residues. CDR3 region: CASSVRGDRAWDTQYF. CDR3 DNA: TGTGCCAGCAGCGTCCGTGGGGACAGAGCTTGGGATACGCAGTATTTT.

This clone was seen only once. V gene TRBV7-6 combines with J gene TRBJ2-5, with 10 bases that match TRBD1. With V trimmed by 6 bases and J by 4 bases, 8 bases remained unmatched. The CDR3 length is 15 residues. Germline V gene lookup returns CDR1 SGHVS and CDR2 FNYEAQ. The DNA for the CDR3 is TGTGCCAGCAGACAAAGACAGGGGGCTGGAGAGACCCAGTACTTC. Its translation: CASRQRQGAGETQYF.

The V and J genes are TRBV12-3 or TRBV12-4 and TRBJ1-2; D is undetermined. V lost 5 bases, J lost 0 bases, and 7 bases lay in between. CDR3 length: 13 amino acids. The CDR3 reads CASSKQSNYGYTF. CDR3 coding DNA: TGTGCCAGCAGTAAACAGTCTAACTATGGCTACACCTTC.

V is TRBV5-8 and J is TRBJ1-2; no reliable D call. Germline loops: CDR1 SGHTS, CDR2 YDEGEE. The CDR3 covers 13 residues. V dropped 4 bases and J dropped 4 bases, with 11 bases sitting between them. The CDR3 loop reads CASSPTGIYGYTF. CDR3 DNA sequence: TGTGCCAGCAGCCCAACCGGAATCTATGGCTACACCTTC.

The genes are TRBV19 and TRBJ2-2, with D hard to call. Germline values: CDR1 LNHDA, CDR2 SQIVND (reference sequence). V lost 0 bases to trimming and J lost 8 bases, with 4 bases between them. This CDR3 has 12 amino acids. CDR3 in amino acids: CASSIDVGELFF. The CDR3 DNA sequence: TGTGCCAGTAGTATAGATGTGGGGGAGCTGTTTTTT.

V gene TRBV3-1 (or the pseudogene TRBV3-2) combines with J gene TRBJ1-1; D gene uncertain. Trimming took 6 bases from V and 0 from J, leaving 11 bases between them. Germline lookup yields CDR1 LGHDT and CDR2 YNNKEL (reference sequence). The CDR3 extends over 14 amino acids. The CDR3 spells CASRRTDLNTEAFF. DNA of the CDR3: TGTGCCAGCAGGCGTACAGACCTGAACACTGAAGCTTTCTTT.

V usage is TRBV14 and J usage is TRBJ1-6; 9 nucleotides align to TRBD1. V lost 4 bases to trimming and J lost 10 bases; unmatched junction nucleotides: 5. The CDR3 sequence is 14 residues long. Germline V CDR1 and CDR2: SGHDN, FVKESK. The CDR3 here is CASSLTGGGSPLHF. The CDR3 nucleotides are TGTGCCAGCAGCCTTACAGGGGGCGGGTCACCCCTCCACTTT.

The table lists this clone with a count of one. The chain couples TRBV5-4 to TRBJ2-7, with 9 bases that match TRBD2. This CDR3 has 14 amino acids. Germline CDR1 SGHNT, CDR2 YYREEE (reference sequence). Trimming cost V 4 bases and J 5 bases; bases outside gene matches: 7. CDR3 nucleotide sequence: TGTGCCAGCAGCAACAGGGGACTAGCCCACGAGCAGTACTTC. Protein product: CASSNRGLAHEQYF.

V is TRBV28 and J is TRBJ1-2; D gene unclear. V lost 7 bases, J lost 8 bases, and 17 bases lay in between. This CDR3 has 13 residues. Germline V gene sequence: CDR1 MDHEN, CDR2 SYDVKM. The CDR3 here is CASTLVRVGGYTF. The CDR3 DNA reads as TGTGCCAGCACCCTAGTGAGGGTGGGGGGCTACACCTTC.

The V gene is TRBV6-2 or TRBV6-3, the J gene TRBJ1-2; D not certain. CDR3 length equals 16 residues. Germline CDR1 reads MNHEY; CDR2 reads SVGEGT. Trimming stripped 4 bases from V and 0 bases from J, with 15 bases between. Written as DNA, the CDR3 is TGTGCCAGCAGTTTCCCAGGCTCTCAATCTAACTATGGCTACACCTTC. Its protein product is CASSFPGSQSNYGYTF.

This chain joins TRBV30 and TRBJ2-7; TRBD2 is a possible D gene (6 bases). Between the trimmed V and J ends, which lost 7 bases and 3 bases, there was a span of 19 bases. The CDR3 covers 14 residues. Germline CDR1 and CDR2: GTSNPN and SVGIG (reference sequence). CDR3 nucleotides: TGTGCCTCCGCTCGGGAGACAGTGGGCTACGAGCAGTACTTC. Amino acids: CASARETVGYEQYF.

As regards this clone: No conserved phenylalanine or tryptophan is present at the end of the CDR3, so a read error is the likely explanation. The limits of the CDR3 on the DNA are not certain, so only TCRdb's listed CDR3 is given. The chain's CDR3 is CASSESAGDRALL. V is TRBV10-1 and J is TRBJ2-7; the DNA was not used to check the table's D call, TRBD1. Including both end residues, the CDR3 is 13 amino acids long. Germline V gene sequence: CDR1 WNHNN, CDR2 SYGVQD (reference sequence).

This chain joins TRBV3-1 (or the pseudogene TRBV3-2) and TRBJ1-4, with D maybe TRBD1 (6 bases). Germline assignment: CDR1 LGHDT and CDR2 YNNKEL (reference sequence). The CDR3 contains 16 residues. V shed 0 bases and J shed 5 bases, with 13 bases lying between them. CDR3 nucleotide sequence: TGTGCCAGCAGCCAAGAATCTGGGGGCTCCAATGAAAAACTGTTTTTT. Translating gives CASSQESGGSNEKLFF.

CDR3 amino acids: CASSPQGASLLELFF. As DNA, the CDR3 is TGTGCCAGCTCACCACAGGGGGCGAGCTTACTGGAGCTGTTTTTT. The rearrangement uses TRBV18 and TRBJ2-2; 7 positions agree with TRBD1. Germline V gene data show CDR1 as KGHSH and CDR2 as LQKENI. This CDR3 comprises 15 residues. V was pared by 1 base and J by 10 bases, with 9 bases of the junction left unmatched.

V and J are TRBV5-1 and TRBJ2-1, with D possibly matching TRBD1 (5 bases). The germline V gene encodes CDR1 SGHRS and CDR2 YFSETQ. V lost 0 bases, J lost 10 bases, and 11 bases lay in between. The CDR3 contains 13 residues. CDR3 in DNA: TGCGCCAGCAGCTTGGAGGGGATCAACGAGCAGTTCTTC. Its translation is CASSLEGINEQFF.